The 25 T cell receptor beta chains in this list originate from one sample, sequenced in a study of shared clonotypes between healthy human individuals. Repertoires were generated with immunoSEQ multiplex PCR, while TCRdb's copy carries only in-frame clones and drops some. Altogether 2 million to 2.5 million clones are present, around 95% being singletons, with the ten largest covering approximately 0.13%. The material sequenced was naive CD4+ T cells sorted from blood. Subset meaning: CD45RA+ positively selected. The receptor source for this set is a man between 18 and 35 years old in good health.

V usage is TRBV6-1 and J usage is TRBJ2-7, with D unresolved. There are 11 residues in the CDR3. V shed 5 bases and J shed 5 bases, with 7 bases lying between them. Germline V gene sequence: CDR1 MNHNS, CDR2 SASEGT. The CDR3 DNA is TGTGCCAGCAGTCAGGCAAACGAGCAGTACTTC. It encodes CASSQANEQYF.

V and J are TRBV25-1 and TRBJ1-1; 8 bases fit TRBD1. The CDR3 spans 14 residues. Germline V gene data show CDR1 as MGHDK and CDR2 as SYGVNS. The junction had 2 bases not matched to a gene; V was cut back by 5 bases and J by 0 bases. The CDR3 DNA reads TGTGCCAGCAGTCGGACAGGGATGAACACTGAAGCTTTCTTT. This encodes CASSRTGMNTEAFF.

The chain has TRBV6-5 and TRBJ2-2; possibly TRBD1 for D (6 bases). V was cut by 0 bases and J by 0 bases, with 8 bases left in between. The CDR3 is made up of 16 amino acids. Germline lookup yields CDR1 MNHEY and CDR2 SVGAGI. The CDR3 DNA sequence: TGTGCCAGCAGTTACTCGAGGACAGCGAACACCGGGGAGCTGTTTTTT. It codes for CASSYSRTANTGELFF.

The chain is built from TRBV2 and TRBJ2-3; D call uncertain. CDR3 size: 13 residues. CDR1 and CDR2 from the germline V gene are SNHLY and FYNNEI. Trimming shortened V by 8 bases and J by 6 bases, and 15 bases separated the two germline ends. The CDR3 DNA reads TGTGCCAGCCTCCTCTTGGGGATCGATACGCAGTATTTT. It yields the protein CASLLLGIDTQYF.

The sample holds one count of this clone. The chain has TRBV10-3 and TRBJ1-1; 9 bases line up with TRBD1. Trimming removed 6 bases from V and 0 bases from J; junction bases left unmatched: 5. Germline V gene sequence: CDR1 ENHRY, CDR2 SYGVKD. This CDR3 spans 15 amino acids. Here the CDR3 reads CAIRAGQGLNTEAFF. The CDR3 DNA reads TGTGCCATCAGGGCGGGACAGGGTCTGAACACTGAAGCTTTCTTT.

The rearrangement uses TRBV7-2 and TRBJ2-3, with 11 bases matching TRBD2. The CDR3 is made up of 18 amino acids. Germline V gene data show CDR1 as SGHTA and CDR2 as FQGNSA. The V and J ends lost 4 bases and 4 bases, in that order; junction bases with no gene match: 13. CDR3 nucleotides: TGTGCCAGCAGCTCCCCCCCCGGGGGTAGCGGGGGGGCAGATACGCAGTATTTT. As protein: CASSSPPGGSGGADTQYF.

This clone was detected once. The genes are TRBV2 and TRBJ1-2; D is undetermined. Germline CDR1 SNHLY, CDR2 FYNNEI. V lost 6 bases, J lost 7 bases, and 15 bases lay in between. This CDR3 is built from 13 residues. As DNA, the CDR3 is TGTGCCAGCAGCGCCGACGGTCTGGCTGGCTACACCTTC. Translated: CASSADGLAGYTF.

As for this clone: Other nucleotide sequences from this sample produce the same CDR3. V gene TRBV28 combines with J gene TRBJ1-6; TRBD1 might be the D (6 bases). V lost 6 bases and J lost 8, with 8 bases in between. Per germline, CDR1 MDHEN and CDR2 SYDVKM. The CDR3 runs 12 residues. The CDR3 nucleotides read TGTGCCAGCAGGTCAGGGGATTCACCCCTCCACTTT. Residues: CASRSGDSPLHF. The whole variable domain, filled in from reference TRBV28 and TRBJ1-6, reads DVKVTQSSRYLVKRTGEKVFLECVQDMDHENMFWYRQDPGLGLRLIYFSYDVKMKEKGDIPEGYSVSREKKERFSLILESASTNQTSMYLCASRSGDSPLHFGNGTRLTVT.

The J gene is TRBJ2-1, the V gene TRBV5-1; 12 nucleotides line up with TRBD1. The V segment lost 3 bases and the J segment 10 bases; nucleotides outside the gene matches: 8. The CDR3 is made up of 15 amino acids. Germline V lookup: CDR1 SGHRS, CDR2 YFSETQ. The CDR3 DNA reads TGCGCCAGCAGCTCGGGACAGGGGGCGATGGACGAGCAGTTCTTC. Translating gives CASSSGQGAMDEQFF.

CDR3 loop: CASSQWGGLPEQFF. CDR3 DNA: TGTGCCAGCAGTCAATGGGGGGGACTGCCTGAGCAGTTCTTC. The chain employs TRBV28 and TRBJ2-1; 7 positions agree with TRBD2. The CDR3 is made up of 14 amino acids. J was trimmed by 9 bases and V by 5 bases; bases with no gene match: 10. Per germline, CDR1 MDHEN and CDR2 SYDVKM.

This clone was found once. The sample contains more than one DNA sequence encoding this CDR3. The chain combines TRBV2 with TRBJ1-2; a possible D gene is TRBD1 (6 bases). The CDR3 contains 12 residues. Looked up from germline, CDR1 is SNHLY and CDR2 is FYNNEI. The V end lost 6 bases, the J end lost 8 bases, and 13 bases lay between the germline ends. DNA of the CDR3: TGTGCCAGCAGCGAAACAGGGTTGGGCTACACCTTC. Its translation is CASSETGLGYTF.

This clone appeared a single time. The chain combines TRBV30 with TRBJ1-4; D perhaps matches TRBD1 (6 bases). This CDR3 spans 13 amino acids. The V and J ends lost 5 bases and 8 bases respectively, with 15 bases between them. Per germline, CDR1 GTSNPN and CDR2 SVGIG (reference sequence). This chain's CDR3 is CAWQGNLGEKLFF. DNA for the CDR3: TGTGCCTGGCAGGGGAATCTAGGCGAAAAACTGTTTTTT.

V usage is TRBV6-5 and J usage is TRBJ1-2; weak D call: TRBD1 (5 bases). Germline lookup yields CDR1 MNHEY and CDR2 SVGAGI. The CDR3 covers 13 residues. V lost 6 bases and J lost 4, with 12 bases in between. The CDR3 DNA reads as TGTGCCAGCAGGCCGGGACTGATCTATGGCTACACCTTC. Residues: CASRPGLIYGYTF.

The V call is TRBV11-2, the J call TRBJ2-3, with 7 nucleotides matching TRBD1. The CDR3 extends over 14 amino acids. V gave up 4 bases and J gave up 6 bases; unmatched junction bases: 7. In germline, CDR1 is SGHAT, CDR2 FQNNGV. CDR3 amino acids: CASSSRQGVDTQYF. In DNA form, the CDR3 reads TGTGCCAGCAGCTCACGACAGGGAGTTGATACGCAGTATTTT.

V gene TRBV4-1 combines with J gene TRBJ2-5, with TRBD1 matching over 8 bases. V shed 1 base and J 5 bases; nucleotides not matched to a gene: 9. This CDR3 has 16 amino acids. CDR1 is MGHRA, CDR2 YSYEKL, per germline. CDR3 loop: CASSQAPDRVGETQYF. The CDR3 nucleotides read TGCGCCAGCAGCCAAGCCCCGGACAGGGTTGGGGAGACCCAGTACTTC.

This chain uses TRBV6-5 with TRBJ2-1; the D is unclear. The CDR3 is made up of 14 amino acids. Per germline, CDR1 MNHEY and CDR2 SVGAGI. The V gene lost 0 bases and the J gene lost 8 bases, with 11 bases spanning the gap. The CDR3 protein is CASSYSFGLHEQFF. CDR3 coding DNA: TGTGCCAGCAGTTACTCTTTCGGGCTACATGAGCAGTTCTTC.

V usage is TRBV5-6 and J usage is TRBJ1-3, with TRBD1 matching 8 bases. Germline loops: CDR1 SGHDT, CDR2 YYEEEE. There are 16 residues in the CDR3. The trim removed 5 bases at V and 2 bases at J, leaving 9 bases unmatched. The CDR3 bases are TGTGCCAGCAGAGATATCACAGGGGGGACTGGAAACACCATATATTTT. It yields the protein CASRDITGGTGNTIYF. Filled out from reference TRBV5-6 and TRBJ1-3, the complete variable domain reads DAGVTQSPTHLIKTRGQQVTLRCSPKSGHDTVSWYQQALGQGPQFIFQYYEEEERQRGNFPDRFSGHQFPNYSSELNVNALLLGDSALYLCASRDITGGTGNTIYFGEGSWLTVV.

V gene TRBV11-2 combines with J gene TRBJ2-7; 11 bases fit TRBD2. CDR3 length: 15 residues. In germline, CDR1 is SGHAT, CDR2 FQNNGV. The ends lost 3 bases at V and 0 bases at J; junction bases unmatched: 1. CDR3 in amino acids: CASSFTSGGSYEQYF. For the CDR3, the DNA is TGTGCCAGCAGCTTTACTAGCGGGGGCTCCTACGAGCAGTACTTC.

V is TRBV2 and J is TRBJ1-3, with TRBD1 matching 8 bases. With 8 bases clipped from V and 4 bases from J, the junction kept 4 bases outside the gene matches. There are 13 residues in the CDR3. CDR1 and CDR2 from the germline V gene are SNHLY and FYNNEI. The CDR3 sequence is CASGGQGGNTIYF. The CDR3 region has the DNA TGTGCCAGCGGCGGACAGGGAGGAAACACCATATATTTT.

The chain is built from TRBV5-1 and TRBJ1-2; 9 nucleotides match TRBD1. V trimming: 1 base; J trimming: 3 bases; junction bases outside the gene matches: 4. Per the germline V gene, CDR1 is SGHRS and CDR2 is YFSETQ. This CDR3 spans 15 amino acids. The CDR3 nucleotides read TGCGCCAGCAGCTTGCTACAGGGGGCATACTATGGCTACACCTTC. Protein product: CASSLLQGAYYGYTF.

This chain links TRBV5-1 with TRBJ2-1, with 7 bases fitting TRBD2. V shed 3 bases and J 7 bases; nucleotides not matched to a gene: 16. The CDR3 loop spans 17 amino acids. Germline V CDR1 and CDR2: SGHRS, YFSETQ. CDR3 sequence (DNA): TGCGCCAGCAGCTCGACCGCTGGGGCTAGCGGTGTGAATGAGCAGTTCTTC. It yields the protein CASSSTAGASGVNEQFF.

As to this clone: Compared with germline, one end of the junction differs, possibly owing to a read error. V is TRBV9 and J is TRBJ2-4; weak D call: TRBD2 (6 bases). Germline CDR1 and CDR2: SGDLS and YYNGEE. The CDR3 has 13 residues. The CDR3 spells CASGTRNRGTKNF. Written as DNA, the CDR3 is TGTGCCAGCGGAACGCGGAACCGGGGGACGAAGAACTTC.

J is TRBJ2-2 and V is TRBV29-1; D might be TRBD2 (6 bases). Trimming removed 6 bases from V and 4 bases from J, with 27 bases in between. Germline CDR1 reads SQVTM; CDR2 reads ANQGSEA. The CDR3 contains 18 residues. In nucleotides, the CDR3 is TGCAGCGTGGGGGAATGGGGCAGGATGCCCGGGGGCACCGGGGAGCTGTTTTTT. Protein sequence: CSVGEWGRMPGGTGELFF.

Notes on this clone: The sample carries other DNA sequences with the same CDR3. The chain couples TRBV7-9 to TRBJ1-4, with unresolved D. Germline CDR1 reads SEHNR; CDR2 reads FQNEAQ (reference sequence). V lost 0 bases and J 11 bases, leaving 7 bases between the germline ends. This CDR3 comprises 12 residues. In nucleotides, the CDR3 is TGTGCCAGCAGCTTAGCTCTAGAGAAACTGTTTTTT. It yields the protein CASSLALEKLFF. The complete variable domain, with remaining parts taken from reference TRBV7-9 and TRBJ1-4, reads DTGVSQNPRHKITKRGQNVTFRCDPISEHNRLYWYRQTLGQGPEFLTYFQNEAQLEKSRLLSDRFSAERPKGSFSTLEIQRTEQGDSAMYLCASSLALEKLFFGSGTQLSVL.

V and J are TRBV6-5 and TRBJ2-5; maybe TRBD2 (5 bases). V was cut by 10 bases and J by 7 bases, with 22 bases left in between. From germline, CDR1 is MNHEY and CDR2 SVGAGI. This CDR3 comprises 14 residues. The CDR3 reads CATAPPGRVGTQYF. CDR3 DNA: TGTGCCACCGCACCCCCGGGGAGAGTTGGGACCCAGTACTTC.